Detailed here is one T cell receptor (beta chain). This sample was taken from a study of blood T cell repertoires in COVID-19. Assay: immunoSEQ multiplex PCR; the TCRdb copy retains only in-frame clones and omits some. The table records around 230,000 clones, approximately 85% of them present only once. The V end was cut by 8 bases, the J end by 3 bases, with 18 bases between. Germline CDR1 reads SGHVS; CDR2 reads FNYEAQ. This CDR3 has 15 residues. The receptor was derived from a middle-aged man with COVID-19, enrolled during active disease. This sequence joins TRBV7-6 and TRBJ2-3; D possibly corresponds to TRBD1 (6 bases). Sequenced: peripheral blood. CDR3 protein: CASRKGGQLTDTQYF. In DNA form, the CDR3 reads TGTGCCAGCCGTAAAGGGGGACAACTAACAGATACGCAGTATTTT.